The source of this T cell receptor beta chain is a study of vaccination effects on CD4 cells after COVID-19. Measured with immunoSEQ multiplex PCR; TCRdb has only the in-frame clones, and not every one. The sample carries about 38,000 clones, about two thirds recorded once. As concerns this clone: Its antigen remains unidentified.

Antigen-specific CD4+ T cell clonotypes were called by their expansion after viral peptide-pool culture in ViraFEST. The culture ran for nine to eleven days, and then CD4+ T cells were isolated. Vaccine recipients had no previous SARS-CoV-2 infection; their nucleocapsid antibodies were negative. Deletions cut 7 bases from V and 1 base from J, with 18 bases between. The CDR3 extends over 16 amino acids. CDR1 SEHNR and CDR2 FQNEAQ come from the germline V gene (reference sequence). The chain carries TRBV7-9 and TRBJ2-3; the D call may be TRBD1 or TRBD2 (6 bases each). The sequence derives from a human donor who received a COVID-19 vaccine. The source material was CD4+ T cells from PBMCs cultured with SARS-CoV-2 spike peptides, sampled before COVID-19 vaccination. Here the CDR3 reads CASTQAGGEGTDTQYF. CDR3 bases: TGTGCCAGCACCCAGGCCGGGGGCGAGGGCACAGATACGCAGTATTTT.